A single sample gave rise to the 26 T cell receptor beta chains below, sequenced in a study of T cell repertoires in cytomegalovirus infection. TCRdb called the reads again in MiXCR, with one record for every CDR3 protein. The sample lists more than 250,000 distinct CDR3 sequences, 25% occurring once. Their recognized antigens are unknown. The sample here was cultured PBMCs, taken from culture after CMV antigen stimulation. These receptors were obtained from a human donor in good health (CMV status not recorded). Some clones in this sample may be carry-over from other donors' samples.

This clonotype was seen more than once but under ten times. This chain links TRBV20-1 with TRBJ1-1; TRBD1 is a possible D gene (6 bases). Germline values: CDR1 DFQATT, CDR2 SNEGSKA (reference sequence). CDR3 length: 14 amino acids. The germline V and J ends were trimmed by 1 base and 1 base, with 10 bases remaining between them. The CDR3 DNA reads TGCAGTGCTAGAGCCGGACAGCCGAACACTGAAGCTTTCTTT. Amino acids: CSARAGQPNTEAFF.

The CDR3 DNA follows: TGTGCCACCAGCGGGACTAGCGGATACAATGAGCAGTTCTTC. It encodes CATSGTSGYNEQFF. The V and J genes are TRBV15 and TRBJ2-1; 11 positions agree with TRBD2. V was clipped by 5 bases and J by 4 bases; unmatched bases: 1. CDR3 size: 14 residues. The germline V gene encodes CDR1 LNHNV and CDR2 YYDKDF (reference sequence).

The J gene is TRBJ1-1, the V gene TRBV11-2, with D tentatively TRBD1 (6 bases). The CDR3 has 12 residues. CDR1 is SGHAT, CDR2 FQNNGV, per germline. Trimming cost V 0 bases and J 11 bases, with 10 bases left between them. This chain's CDR3 is CASSLDQGKAFF. For the CDR3, the DNA is TGTGCCAGCAGCTTAGATCAGGGGAAGGCTTTCTTT. Combining the CDR3 with reference TRBV11-2 and TRBJ1-1 gives the whole variable domain EAGVAQSPRYKIIEKRQSVAFWCNPISGHATLYWYQQILGQGPKLLIQFQNNGVVDDSQLPKDRFSAERLKGVDSTLKIQPAKLEDSAVYLCASSLDQGKAFFGQGTRLTVV.

The V and J genes are TRBV20-1 and TRBJ2-2, with 7 bases that match TRBD2. Germline loops: CDR1 DFQATT, CDR2 SNEGSKA (reference sequence). The CDR3 sequence is 14 residues long. V shed 5 bases and J 6 bases; nucleotides not matched to a gene: 9. CDR3 loop: CSAGGVPGAGELFF. In DNA form, the CDR3 reads TGCAGTGCTGGGGGGGTGCCTGGAGCCGGGGAGCTGTTTTTT.

The rearrangement uses TRBV20-1 and TRBJ2-1, with D possibly being TRBD2 (6 bases). There are 12 residues in the CDR3. V lost 2 bases and J lost 10, with 12 bases in between. From germline, CDR1 is DFQATT and CDR2 SNEGSKA (reference sequence). As DNA, the CDR3 is TGCAGTGCTAGACGGGAGCCTTGGGAGCAGTTCTTC. This gives the protein CSARREPWEQFF.

The V call is TRBV19, the J call TRBJ2-6, with D hard to call. V was trimmed by 7 bases and J by 0 bases, leaving 10 bases between them. Germline CDR1 LNHDA, CDR2 SQIVND (reference sequence). The CDR3 runs to 15 residues. CDR3 loop: CASKSSPSGANVLTF. The CDR3 nucleotides are TGTGCCAGTAAGTCCTCGCCCTCTGGGGCCAACGTCCTGACTTTC.

The sample holds many counts of this clonotype. This chain connects TRBV12-3 or TRBV12-4 to TRBJ2-1, with D unresolved. The CDR3 length is 13 residues. V was clipped by 4 bases and J by 4 bases, with 8 bases between them. The CDR3 DNA is TGTGCCAGCAGTTCAGAGATGTACAATGAGCAGTTCTTC. Translated, it gives CASSSEMYNEQFF.

The J gene is TRBJ1-1, the V gene TRBV10-3; no reliable D call. Germline-derived CDR1 and CDR2 are ENHRY and SYGVKD. The CDR3 runs to 13 residues. Between the trimmed V and J ends, which lost 4 bases and 2 bases, there was a span of 8 bases. CDR3 protein: CAISGRVNTEAFF. The CDR3 bases are TGTGCCATCAGTGGGCGGGTTAACACTGAAGCTTTCTTT.

The chain is built from TRBV19 and TRBJ1-1; D possibly corresponds to TRBD1 (5 bases). Trimming left V 3 bases short and J 4 bases short, with 12 bases between. The CDR3 consists of 14 residues. Germline V gene lookup returns CDR1 LNHDA and CDR2 SQIVND (reference sequence). CDR3 coding DNA: TGTGCCAGTAGTATGAGCCGAGGGGCCACTGAAGCTTTCTTT. Amino acids: CASSMSRGATEAFF.

This clonotype was counted a single time. The chain recombines TRBV7-9 with TRBJ1-1; no reliable D call. Trimming stripped 1 base from V and 11 bases from J, with 11 bases between. Germline-derived CDR1 and CDR2 are SEHNR and FQNEAQ (reference sequence). The CDR3 runs to 12 residues. The CDR3 DNA reads TGTGCCAGCAGCTTAGTTACGGTAAAGGCTTTCTTT. This gives the protein CASSLVTVKAFF. Drawing the rest from reference TRBV7-9 and TRBJ1-1, the complete variable domain is DTGVSQNPRHKITKRGQNVTFRCDPISEHNRLYWYRQTLGQGPEFLTYFQNEAQLEKSRLLSDRFSAERPKGSFSTLEIQRTEQGDSAMYLCASSLVTVKAFFGQGTRLTVV.

This clonotype has only one observation. The CDR3 bases are TGTGCCAGCAGCTCCATTGACAGGATTAGCACAGATACGCAGTATTTT. Protein: CASSSIDRISTDTQYF. The rearrangement uses TRBV7-6 and TRBJ2-3; D might be TRBD1 (6 bases). V shed 4 bases and J shed 0 bases, with 14 bases lying between them. This CDR3 spans 16 amino acids. Germline V CDR1 and CDR2: SGHVS, FNYEAQ.

The V gene is TRBV28, the J gene TRBJ2-1; 8 bases agree with TRBD2. The germline CDR1 and CDR2 sequences are MDHEN and SYDVKM. This CDR3 region has 11 residues. The trim removed 3 bases at V and 14 bases at J, leaving 3 bases unmatched. The CDR3 here is CASSFREGEFF. The DNA of the CDR3 is TGTGCCAGCAGTTTTCGGGAGGGGGAGTTCTTC.

This clonotype was counted many times. This chain uses TRBV7-9 with TRBJ2-3, with 14 bases that match TRBD2. V lost 5 bases and J lost 6; bases outside the gene matches: 7. Germline CDR1 reads SEHNR; CDR2 reads FQNEAQ (reference sequence). This CDR3 spans 16 amino acids. The CDR3 loop is CASSVGLAGVGDTQYF. In DNA form, the CDR3 reads TGTGCCAGCAGCGTGGGACTAGCGGGAGTGGGGGATACGCAGTATTTT.

In DNA, the CDR3 is TGCAGCGTTGATGAGGGGGCTAACTATGGCTACACCTTC. It encodes CSVDEGANYGYTF. The gene calls are TRBV29-1 and TRBJ1-2, with D possibly matching TRBD1 (6 bases). From germline, CDR1 is SQVTM and CDR2 ANQGSEA. V was trimmed by 3 bases and J by 0 bases, leaving 8 bases between them. The CDR3 loop spans 13 amino acids.

Regarding this clonotype: A much larger clone is a single base away; this may be a read error. This sequence joins TRBV7-2 and TRBJ2-5, with TRBD2 matching 7 bases. From germline, CDR1 is SGHTA and CDR2 FQGNSA. J was trimmed by 6 bases and V by 2 bases; bases with no gene match: 12. The CDR3 is made up of 16 amino acids. The chain's CDR3 is CASSLLSVGGPQTQYF. The DNA for the CDR3 is TGTGCCAGCAGCTTATTGTCGGTGGGAGGGCCGCAGACCCAGTACTTC.

This clonotype was observed a handful of times. This chain uses TRBV4-1 with TRBJ1-5; D perhaps matches TRBD1 (5 bases). V was shortened by 5 bases and J by 7 bases, with 21 bases between the two germline ends. The CDR3 is 16 amino acids. In germline, CDR1 is MGHRA, CDR2 YSYEKL. Here the CDR3 DNA reads TGCGCCAGCAGCTTTGTTCCAGCCAGGGCGGACCAGCCCCAGCATTTT. This translates into CASSFVPARADQPQHF.

In its sample, this clonotype was seen many times. V is TRBV7-9 and J is TRBJ1-6; D is unresolved. Germline loops: CDR1 SEHNR, CDR2 FQNEAQ (reference sequence). V was cut by 5 bases and J by 12 bases, with 17 bases left in between. This CDR3 has 14 amino acids. Written as DNA, the CDR3 is TGTGCCAGCAGCCCCCAAGGACTAAAAGGACCCCTCCACTTT. Protein product: CASSPQGLKGPLHF.

This clonotype was seen a few times. This chain uses TRBV7-9 with TRBJ2-5; D not resolved. This CDR3 contains 16 residues. Trimming shortened V by 6 bases and J by 0 bases, and 17 bases separated the two germline ends. Germline CDR1 reads SEHNR; CDR2 reads FQNEAQ (reference sequence). DNA of the CDR3: TGTGCCAGCAGTCGCCTTCCATCGACGTACCAAGAGACCCAGTACTTC. Its translation is CASSRLPSTYQETQYF.

The gene calls are TRBV19 and TRBJ1-2, with TRBD1 matching over 7 bases. Germline CDR1 LNHDA, CDR2 SQIVND (reference sequence). J gave up 6 bases and V 0 bases, and 7 bases lay outside the gene matches. The CDR3 totals 15 residues. The CDR3 bases are TGTGCCAGTAGTATAGATCCCGGCAGGGGGGATGGCTACACCTTC. The encoded protein is CASSIDPGRGDGYTF.

The chain combines TRBV10-3 with TRBJ1-1, with D perhaps TRBD1 (6 bases). V shed 0 bases and J shed 1 base, with 9 bases lying between them. The CDR3 extends over 15 amino acids. Per the germline V gene, CDR1 is ENHRY and CDR2 is SYGVKD. CDR3 sequence: CAISESKGGNTEAFF. The CDR3 bases are TGTGCCATCAGTGAGTCGAAGGGGGGGAACACTGAAGCTTTCTTT.

This clonotype appeared many times. CDR3 DNA: TGTGCCAGCAGTGCGGGACGGACCTACGAGCAGTACGTC. Amino acids: CASSAGRTYEQYV. The chain recombines TRBV6-2 or TRBV6-3 with TRBJ2-7; D possibly corresponds to TRBD2 (6 bases). V lost 5 bases and J lost 2, with 10 bases in between. Germline V gives CDR1 MNHEY, CDR2 SVGEGT. The CDR3 length is 13 residues.

This clonotype was seen more than once but under ten times. The chain recombines TRBV6-2 or TRBV6-3 with TRBJ2-2; no clear D. This CDR3 has 13 residues. Germline V CDR1 and CDR2: MNHEY, SVGEGT. V lost 6 bases, J lost 7 bases, and 12 bases lay in between. Written as DNA, the CDR3 is TGTGCCAGCAGCCGCTCCAAAGGCGGGGAGCTGTTTTTT. The encoded protein is CASSRSKGGELFF.

The sample holds many counts of this clonotype. CDR3 sequence reads: CSAGRPNYGYTF. CDR3 coding DNA: TGCAGTGCCGGGAGGCCTAACTATGGCTACACCTTC. J is TRBJ1-2 and V is TRBV20-1; D is unclear. V shed 6 bases and J shed 0 bases, with 8 bases lying between them. Per the germline V gene, CDR1 is DFQATT and CDR2 is SNEGSKA (reference sequence). CDR3 length: 12 residues.

In its sample, this clonotype was seen a few times. The rearrangement uses TRBV6-1 and TRBJ2-1, with D hard to call. CDR3 length: 13 residues. Germline lookup yields CDR1 MNHNS and CDR2 SASEGT. V shed 0 bases and J shed 10 bases, with 10 bases lying between them. CDR3 in amino acids: CASSEAYGIEQFF. In DNA form, the CDR3 reads TGTGCCAGCAGTGAAGCTTATGGGATAGAGCAGTTCTTC.

This clonotype has at least ten counts. This chain joins TRBV24-1 and TRBJ2-2; D not resolved. CDR1 and CDR2 (germline): KGHDR, SFDVKD. V dropped 1 base and J dropped 8 bases, with 13 bases sitting between them. This CDR3 spans 15 amino acids. The DNA of the CDR3 is TGTGCCACCAGTGATTTAAGTCTCCGACGGGGGGAGCTGTTTTTT. Protein sequence: CATSDLSLRRGELFF.

This chain links TRBV10-3 with TRBJ2-1; 11 nucleotides agree with TRBD2. The CDR3 is made up of 17 amino acids. Trimming removed 4 bases from V and 6 bases from J; junction bases left unmatched: 11. In germline, CDR1 is ENHRY, CDR2 SYGVKD. The CDR3 coding sequence is TGTGCCATCAGTGGTGGGACTAGCGGCAAAGTTTCCAATGAGCAGTTCTTC. Translated, it gives CAISGGTSGKVSNEQFF.